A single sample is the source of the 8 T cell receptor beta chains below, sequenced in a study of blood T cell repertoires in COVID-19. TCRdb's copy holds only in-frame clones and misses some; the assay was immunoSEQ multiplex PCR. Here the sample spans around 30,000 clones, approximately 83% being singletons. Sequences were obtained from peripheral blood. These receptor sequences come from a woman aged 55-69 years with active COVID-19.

In DNA, the CDR3 is TGTGCCAGCTCAAAGGGACAGGGGATCGGTGAGCAGTTCTTC. Residues: CASSKGQGIGEQFF. This chain uses TRBV18 with TRBJ2-1; TRBD1 matches at 10 bases. After removal of 5 bases from V and 9 bases from J, the junction contained 7 bases not matched to a gene. Germline V gives CDR1 KGHSH, CDR2 LQKENI. The CDR3 spans 14 residues.

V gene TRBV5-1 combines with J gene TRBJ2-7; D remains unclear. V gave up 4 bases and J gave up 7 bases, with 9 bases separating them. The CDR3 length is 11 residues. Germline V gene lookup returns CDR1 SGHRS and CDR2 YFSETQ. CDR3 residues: CASSDSWEQYF. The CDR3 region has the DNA TGCGCCAGCAGCGACTCTTGGGAGCAGTACTTC.

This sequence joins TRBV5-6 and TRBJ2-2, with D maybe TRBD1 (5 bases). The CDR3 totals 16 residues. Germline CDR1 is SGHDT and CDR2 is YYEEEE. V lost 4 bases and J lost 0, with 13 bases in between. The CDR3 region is CASSTRTLSNTGELFF. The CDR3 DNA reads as TGTGCCAGCAGCACCCGGACACTCTCGAACACCGGGGAGCTGTTTTTT.

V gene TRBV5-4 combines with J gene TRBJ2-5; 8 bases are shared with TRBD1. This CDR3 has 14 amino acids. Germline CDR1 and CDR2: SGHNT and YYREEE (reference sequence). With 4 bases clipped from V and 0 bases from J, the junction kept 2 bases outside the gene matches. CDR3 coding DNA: TGTGCCAGCAGCCCGGACAGGGACCAAGAGACCCAGTACTTC. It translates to CASSPDRDQETQYF.

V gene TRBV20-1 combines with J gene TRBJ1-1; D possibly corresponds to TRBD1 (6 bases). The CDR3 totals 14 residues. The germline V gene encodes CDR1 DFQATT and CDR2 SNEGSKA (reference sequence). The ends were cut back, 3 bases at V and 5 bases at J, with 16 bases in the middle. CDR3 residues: CSASLQGLATEAFF. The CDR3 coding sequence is TGCAGTGCTAGTCTCCAGGGGCTTGCAACTGAAGCTTTCTTT.

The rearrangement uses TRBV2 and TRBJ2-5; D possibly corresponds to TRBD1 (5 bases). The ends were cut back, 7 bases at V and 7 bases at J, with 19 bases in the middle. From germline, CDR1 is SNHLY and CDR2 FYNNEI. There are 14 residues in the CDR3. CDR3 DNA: TGTGCCAGCACTGGACAAGCCCCCAATTGGACCCAGTACTTC. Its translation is CASTGQAPNWTQYF. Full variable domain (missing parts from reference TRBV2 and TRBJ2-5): EPEVTQTPSHQVTQMGQEVILRCVPISNHLYFYWYRQILGQKVEFLVSFYNNEISEKSEIFDDQFSVERPDGSNFTLKIRSTKLEDSAMYFCASTGQAPNWTQYFGPGTRLLVL.

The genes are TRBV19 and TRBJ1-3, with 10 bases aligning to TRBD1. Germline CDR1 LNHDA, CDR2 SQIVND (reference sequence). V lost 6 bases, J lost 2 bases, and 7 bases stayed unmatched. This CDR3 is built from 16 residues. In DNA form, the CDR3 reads TGTGCCAGTAGCCACCGGGACAGGGGTACTGGAAACACCATATATTTT. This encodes CASSHRDRGTGNTIYF. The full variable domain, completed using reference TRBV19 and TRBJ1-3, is DGGITQSPKYLFRKEGQNVTLSCEQNLNHDAMYWYRQDPGQGLRLIYYSQIVNDFQKGDIAEGYSVSREKKESFPLTVTSAQKNPTAFYLCASSHRDRGTGNTIYFGEGSWLTVV.

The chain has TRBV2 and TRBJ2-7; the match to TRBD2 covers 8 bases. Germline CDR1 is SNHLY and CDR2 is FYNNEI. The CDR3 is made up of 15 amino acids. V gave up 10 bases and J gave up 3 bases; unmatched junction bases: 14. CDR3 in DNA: TGTGCCATCCTACTCTCAAGCGGGAGAAGCTACGAGCAGTACTTC. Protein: CAILLSSGRSYEQYF.